Each of the 9 T cell receptor beta chains below was sequenced from the same sample in a study of CD4+ T cells in melanoma. TCRdb keeps only in-frame clones here, not all; method: immunoSEQ multiplex PCR. The sample lists over 100,000 clones, approximately 90% occurring once. Sequencing input: peripheral blood. The receptors were gathered from a human donor with melanoma.

The chain joins TRBV4-1 to TRBJ2-3, with D tentatively TRBD1 or TRBD2 (6 bases each). The CDR3 is 17 residues long. V dropped 1 base and J dropped 1 base, with 15 bases sitting between them. CDR1 is MGHRA and CDR2 is YSYEKL in the germline V gene. The CDR3 spells CASSQGGAGGGTDTQYF. DNA for the CDR3: TGCGCCAGCAGCCAAGGGGGGGCCGGGGGCGGCACAGATACGCAGTATTTT.

The chain employs TRBV5-8 and TRBJ2-1, with TRBD1 as a possible D gene (6 bases). CDR3 length: 12 amino acids. Germline-derived CDR1 and CDR2 are SGHTS and YDEGEE. V lost 7 bases and J lost 8, with 13 bases in between. The CDR3 loop reads CASDRDTYEQFF. The CDR3 bases are TGTGCCAGCGACCGGGACACGTATGAGCAGTTCTTC.

The CDR3 DNA sequence: TGTGCCAGCAGCCCACAACTAGCGGGAGTTAGCAATGAGCAGTTCTTC. As protein: CASSPQLAGVSNEQFF. The gene calls are TRBV11-2 and TRBJ2-1; TRBD2 matches 11 bases. The J segment lost 6 bases and the V segment lost 5 bases, leaving 9 bases of the junction unmatched. The length of the CDR3 is 16 residues. Germline V CDR1 and CDR2: SGHAT, FQNNGV.

This clone has only a few counts. The CDR3 loop is CASSPSGRDNSYEQYF. In DNA form, the CDR3 reads TGTGCCAGTAGTCCCTCCGGCAGGGATAACTCCTACGAGCAGTACTTC. V is TRBV19 and J is TRBJ2-7, with D perhaps matching TRBD1 (5 bases). V dropped 5 bases and J dropped 0 bases, with 17 bases sitting between them. The CDR3 covers 16 residues. Germline V gene data show CDR1 as LNHDA and CDR2 as SQIVND (reference sequence).

The chain couples TRBV5-6 to TRBJ1-5, with unresolved D. Per germline, CDR1 SGHDT and CDR2 YYEEEE. The CDR3 covers 12 residues. Trimming took off 3 bases at V and 6 bases at J, with 7 bases between the two ends. This CDR3 is CASSSGGQPQHF. CDR3 DNA: TGTGCCAGCAGCTCTGGAGGTCAGCCCCAGCATTTT. The variable domain in full, completed from reference TRBV5-6 and TRBJ1-5, reads DAGVTQSPTHLIKTRGQQVTLRCSPKSGHDTVSWYQQALGQGPQFIFQYYEEEERQRGNFPDRFSGHQFPNYSSELNVNALLLGDSALYLCASSSGGQPQHFGDGTRLSIL.

The chain links TRBV19 to TRBJ1-1; D is unresolved. In germline, CDR1 is LNHDA, CDR2 SQIVND (reference sequence). V lost 5 bases, J lost 3 bases, and 22 bases lay in between. This CDR3 comprises 17 residues. CDR3 in DNA: TGTGCCAGTAGTCCTCTGGTTTCACAGAGGACGGACACTGAAGCTTTCTTT. Translated: CASSPLVSQRTDTEAFF.

The chain joins TRBV28 to TRBJ1-2; 9 positions match TRBD1. With V trimmed by 5 bases and J by 4 bases, 11 bases remained unmatched. The CDR3 is 16 residues long. The germline V gene encodes CDR1 MDHEN and CDR2 SYDVKM. The CDR3 is CASSRRTGVLGYGYTF. The CDR3, as DNA: TGTGCCAGCAGTCGCCGGACAGGGGTTCTCGGCTATGGCTACACCTTC.

Here the CDR3 DNA reads TGCGCCAGCAGCTTGGCGGGGTTCGATGGCTACACCTTC. Translated, it gives CASSLAGFDGYTF. This chain uses TRBV5-1 with TRBJ1-2; unclear D gene. The CDR3 loop spans 13 amino acids. The germline gives CDR1 SGHRS, CDR2 YFSETQ. V was trimmed by 0 bases and J by 6 bases, leaving 9 bases between them.

The V and J genes are TRBV11-2 and TRBJ2-3; 13 positions agree with TRBD2. The CDR3 contains 18 residues. Germline CDR1 is SGHAT and CDR2 is FQNNGV. V shed 2 bases, J shed 6 bases, and the junction held 11 bases outside the gene matches. CDR3 in DNA: TGTGCCAGCAGCTTAATCTTAACGGGACTAGCGGGGAGGGATACGCAGTATTTT. As protein: CASSLILTGLAGRDTQYF.